Detailed here is one T cell receptor beta chain. The data were taken from a study of blood T cell repertoires in COVID-19. This CDR3 comprises 15 residues. Germline values: CDR1 SEHNR, CDR2 FQNEAQ (reference sequence). J lost 3 bases, V lost 5 bases, and 4 bases had no gene match. TCRdb keeps only in-frame clones here, not all; method: immunoSEQ multiplex PCR. This table has some 260,000 clones, about 80% appearing once. The V gene is TRBV7-9, the J gene TRBJ2-5; 12 bases map to TRBD2. The sample consisted of peripheral blood. The sequence was collected from an elderly man with acute or convalescent COVID-19. CDR3 DNA sequence: TGTGCCAGCAGCCTTAGGACTAGCGGGGAAGAGACCCAGTACTTC. Amino acids: CASSLRTSGEETQYF.